This T cell receptor beta chain came from a study of blood T cell repertoires in COVID-19. Across the whole study: Samples taken during acute and convalescent COVID-19 were collected in the United States, Italy and Spain. The cDNA or gDNA used as material had been derived from T cells, B-cell-depleted T cells, or PBMCs.

Per the authors' pipeline: By means of reference gene primer amplification, nucleated cell counts were estimated. The table came from immunoSEQ multiplex PCR; TCRdb's copy has only in-frame clones and leaves some out. V, J and clone size reflect that table, while D and trimming were determined from the DNA. The data hold about 160,000 clones, with roughly 84% observed a single time. This CDR3 region has 16 residues. Looked up from germline, CDR1 is MNHEY and CDR2 is SVGAGI. V shed 2 bases, J shed 6 bases, and the junction held 9 bases outside the gene matches. The chain has TRBV6-5 and TRBJ1-5; 8 nucleotides line up with TRBD1. The sample comprised peripheral blood. This clonotype was obtained from a man in his 70s with acute or convalescent COVID-19. The CDR3 nucleotides read TGTGCCAGCAGTTACCCGGGACAGGCCAGCGGTCAGCCCCAGCATTTT. Protein sequence: CASSYPGQASGQPQHF.